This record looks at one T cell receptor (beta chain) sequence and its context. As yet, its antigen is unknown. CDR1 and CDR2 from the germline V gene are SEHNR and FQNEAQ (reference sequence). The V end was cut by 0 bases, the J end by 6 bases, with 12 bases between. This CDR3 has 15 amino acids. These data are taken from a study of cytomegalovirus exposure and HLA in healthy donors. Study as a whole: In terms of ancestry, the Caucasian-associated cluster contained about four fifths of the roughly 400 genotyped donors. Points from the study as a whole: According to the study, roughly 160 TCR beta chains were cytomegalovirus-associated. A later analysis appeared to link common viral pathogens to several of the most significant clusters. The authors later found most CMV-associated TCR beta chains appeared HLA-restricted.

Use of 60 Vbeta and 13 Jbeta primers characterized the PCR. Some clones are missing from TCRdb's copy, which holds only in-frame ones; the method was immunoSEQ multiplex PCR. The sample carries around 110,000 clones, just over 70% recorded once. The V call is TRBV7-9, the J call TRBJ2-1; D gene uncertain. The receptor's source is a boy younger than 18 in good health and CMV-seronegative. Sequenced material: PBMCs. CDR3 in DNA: TGTGCCAGCAGCTTAGCGTTGTCTAACGGCAATGAGCAGTTCTTC. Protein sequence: CASSLALSNGNEQFF.